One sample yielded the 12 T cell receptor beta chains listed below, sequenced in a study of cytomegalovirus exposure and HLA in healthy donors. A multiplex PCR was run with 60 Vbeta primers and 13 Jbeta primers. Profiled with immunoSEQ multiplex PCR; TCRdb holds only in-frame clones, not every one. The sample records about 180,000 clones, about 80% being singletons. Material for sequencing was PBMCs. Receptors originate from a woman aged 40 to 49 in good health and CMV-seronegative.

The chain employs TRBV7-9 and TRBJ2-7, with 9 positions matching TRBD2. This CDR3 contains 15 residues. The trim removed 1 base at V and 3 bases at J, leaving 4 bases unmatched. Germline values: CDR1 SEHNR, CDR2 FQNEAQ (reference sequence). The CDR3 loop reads CASSLDLAGNYEQYF. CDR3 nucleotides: TGTGCCAGCAGCTTAGACCTAGCGGGGAACTACGAGCAGTACTTC.

In DNA form, the CDR3 reads TGTGCCTGGAGGGGCAGGGGCACTGAAGCTTTCTTT. This sequence encodes CAWRGRGTEAFF. The V call is TRBV30, the J call TRBJ1-1; D may be TRBD1 (6 bases). The CDR3 sequence is 12 residues long. The V gene's germline CDR1 is GTSNPN and CDR2 SVGIG (reference sequence). V lost 3 bases to trimming and J lost 4 bases, with 9 bases between them. The variable domain in full, with the rest retrieved from reference TRBV30 and TRBJ1-1, is SQTIHQWPATLVQPVGSPLSLECTVEGTSNPNLYWYRQAAGRGLQLLFYSVGIGQISSEVPQNLSASRPQDRQFILSSKKLLLSDSGFYLCAWRGRGTEAFFGQGTRLTVV.

This CDR3 is CASSPRVGGNSYNSPLHF. In DNA, the CDR3 is TGTGCCAGCAGCCCTCGAGTGGGGGGTAACTCCTATAATTCACCCCTCCACTTT. The chain joins TRBV5-6 to TRBJ1-6; tentatively, D is TRBD1 (5 bases). CDR1 and CDR2 from the germline V gene are SGHDT and YYEEEE. V was shortened by 4 bases and J by 0 bases, with 17 bases between the two germline ends. This CDR3 region has 18 residues.

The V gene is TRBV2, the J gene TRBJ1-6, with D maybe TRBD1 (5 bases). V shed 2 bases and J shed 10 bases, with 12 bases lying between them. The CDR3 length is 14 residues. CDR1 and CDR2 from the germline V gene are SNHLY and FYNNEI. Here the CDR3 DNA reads TGTGCCAGCAGTGAAAGGACACTGGGATCACCCCTCCACTTT. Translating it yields CASSERTLGSPLHF.

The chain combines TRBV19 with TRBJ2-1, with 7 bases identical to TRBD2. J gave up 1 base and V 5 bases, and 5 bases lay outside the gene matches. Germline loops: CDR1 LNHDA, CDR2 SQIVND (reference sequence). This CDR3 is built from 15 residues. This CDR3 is CASSVSGRSYNEQFF. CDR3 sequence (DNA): TGTGCCAGTAGTGTTAGCGGGCGTTCCTACAATGAGCAGTTCTTC.

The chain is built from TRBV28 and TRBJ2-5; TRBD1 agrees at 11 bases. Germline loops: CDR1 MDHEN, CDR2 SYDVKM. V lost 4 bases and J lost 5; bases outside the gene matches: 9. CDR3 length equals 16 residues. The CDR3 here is CASSSSADRGRETQYF. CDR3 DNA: TGTGCCAGCAGTTCCTCGGCGGACAGGGGGCGCGAGACCCAGTACTTC.

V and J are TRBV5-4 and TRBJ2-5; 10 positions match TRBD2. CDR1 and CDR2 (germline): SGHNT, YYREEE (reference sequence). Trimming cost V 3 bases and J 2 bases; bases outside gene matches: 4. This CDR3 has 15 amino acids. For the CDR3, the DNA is TGTGCCAGCAGCTCTGGGGGACTAGCGCAAGAGACCCAGTACTTC. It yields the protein CASSSGGLAQETQYF.

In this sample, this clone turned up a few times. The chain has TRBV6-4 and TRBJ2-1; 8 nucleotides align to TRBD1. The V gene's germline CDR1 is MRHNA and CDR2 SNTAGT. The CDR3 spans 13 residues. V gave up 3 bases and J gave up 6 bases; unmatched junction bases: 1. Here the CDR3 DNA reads TGTGCCAGCAGTGAGGACAGGGTCAATGAGCAGTTCTTC. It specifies CASSEDRVNEQFF.

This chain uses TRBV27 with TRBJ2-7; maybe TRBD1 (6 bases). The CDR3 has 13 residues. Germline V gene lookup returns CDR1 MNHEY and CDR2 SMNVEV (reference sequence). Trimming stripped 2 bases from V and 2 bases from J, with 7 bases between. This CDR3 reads CASSLQGTYEQYF. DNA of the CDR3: TGTGCCAGCAGTTTACAGGGGACCTACGAGCAGTACTTC.

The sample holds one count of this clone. The CDR3 loop reads CASSPQAGGNTGELFF. CDR3 nucleotides: TGTGCCAGCAGTCCCCAGGCAGGGGGCAACACCGGGGAGCTGTTTTTT. The chain is built from TRBV28 and TRBJ2-2; 8 bases fit TRBD1. CDR3 length: 16 residues. Germline values: CDR1 MDHEN, CDR2 SYDVKM. V trimming: 5 bases; J trimming: 2 bases; junction bases outside the gene matches: 7.

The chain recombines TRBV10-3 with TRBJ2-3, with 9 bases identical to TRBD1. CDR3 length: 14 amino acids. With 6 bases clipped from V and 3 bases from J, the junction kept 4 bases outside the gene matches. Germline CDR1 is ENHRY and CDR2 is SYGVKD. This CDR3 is CAISLTGGTDTQYF. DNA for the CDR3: TGTGCCATCAGCCTGACAGGGGGAACAGATACGCAGTATTTT.

In nucleotides, the CDR3 is TGCAGCGGTGGAGACGGTCTTGCGCCCCAGCATTTT. It is translated as CSGGDGLAPQHF. The genes are TRBV29-1 and TRBJ1-5; D remains unclear. V lost 7 bases and J 9 bases, leaving 16 bases between the germline ends. Germline V CDR1 and CDR2: SQVTM, ANQGSEA. This CDR3 has 12 residues.